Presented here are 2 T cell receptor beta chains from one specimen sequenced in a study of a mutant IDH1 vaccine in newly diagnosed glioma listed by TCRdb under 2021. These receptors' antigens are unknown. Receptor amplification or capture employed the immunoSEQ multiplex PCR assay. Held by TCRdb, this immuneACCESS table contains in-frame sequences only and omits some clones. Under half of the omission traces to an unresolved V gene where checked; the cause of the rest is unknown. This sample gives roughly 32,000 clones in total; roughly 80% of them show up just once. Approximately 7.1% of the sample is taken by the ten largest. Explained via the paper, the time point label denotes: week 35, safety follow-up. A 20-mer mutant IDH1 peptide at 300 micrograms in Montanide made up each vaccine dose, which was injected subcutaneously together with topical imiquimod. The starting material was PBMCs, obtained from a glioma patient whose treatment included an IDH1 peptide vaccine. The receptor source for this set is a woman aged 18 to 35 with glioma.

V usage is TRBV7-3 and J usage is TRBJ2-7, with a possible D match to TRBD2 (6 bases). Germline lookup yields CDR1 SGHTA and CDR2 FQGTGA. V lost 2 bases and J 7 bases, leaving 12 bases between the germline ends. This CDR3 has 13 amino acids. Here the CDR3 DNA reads TGTGCCAGCAGCTTATTGGAGGGGAGGGAGCAGTACTTC. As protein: CASSLLEGREQYF.

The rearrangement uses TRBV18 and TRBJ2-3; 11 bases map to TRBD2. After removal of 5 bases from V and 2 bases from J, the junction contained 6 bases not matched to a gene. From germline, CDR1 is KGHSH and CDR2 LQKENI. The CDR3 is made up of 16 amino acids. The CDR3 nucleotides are TGTGCCAGCTCATCCGGACTAGCGGGTATCACAGATACGCAGTATTTT. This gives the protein CASSSGLAGITDTQYF.